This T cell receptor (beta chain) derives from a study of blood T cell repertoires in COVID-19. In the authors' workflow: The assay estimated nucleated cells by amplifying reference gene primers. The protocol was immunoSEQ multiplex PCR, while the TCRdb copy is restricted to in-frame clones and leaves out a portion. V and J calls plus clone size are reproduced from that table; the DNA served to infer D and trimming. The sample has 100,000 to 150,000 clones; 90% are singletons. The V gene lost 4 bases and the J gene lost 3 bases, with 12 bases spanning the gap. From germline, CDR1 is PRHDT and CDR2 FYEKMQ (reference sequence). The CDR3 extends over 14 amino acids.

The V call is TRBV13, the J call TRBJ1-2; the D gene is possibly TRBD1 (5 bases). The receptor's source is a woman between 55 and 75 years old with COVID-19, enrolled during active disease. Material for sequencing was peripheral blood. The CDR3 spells CASSSTTGDYGYTF. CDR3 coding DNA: TGTGCCAGCAGCTCCACTACGGGGGACTATGGCTACACCTTC.